Presented here are 21 T cell receptor beta chains from one specimen sequenced in a study of blood T cell repertoires in COVID-19. Profiling relied on immunoSEQ multiplex PCR, and the TCRdb table lists in-frame clones only, not all of them. The sample includes some 250,000 clones, about 83% of them seen just once. Specimen: peripheral blood. Receptors were obtained from a man aged 25 to 40 who had recovered from COVID-19.

This clone was seen a few times. V and J are TRBV7-9 and TRBJ1-2; possible D gene TRBD1, 5 bases. V lost 1 base to trimming and J lost 8 bases, with 14 bases between them. This CDR3 has 14 residues. CDR1 is SEHNR and CDR2 is FQNEAQ in the germline V gene (reference sequence). The CDR3 region is CASSLVVSQGGYTF. The CDR3 DNA reads as TGTGCCAGCAGCTTAGTTGTCTCCCAGGGCGGCTACACCTTC.

The rearrangement links TRBV7-6 to TRBJ1-3; D call uncertain. The CDR3 totals 16 residues. Germline V gene sequence: CDR1 SGHVS, CDR2 FNYEAQ. V lost 4 bases and J lost 4, with 17 bases in between. DNA of the CDR3: TGTGCCAGCAGCTCAATGGCCGGGGATGTCGGAAACACCATATATTTT. Encoded protein: CASSSMAGDVGNTIYF.

This rearrangement joins TRBV9 to TRBJ1-1, with D possibly being TRBD1 (6 bases). The V gene lost 4 bases and the J gene lost 0 bases, with 13 bases spanning the gap. The CDR3 sequence is 15 residues long. Germline V lookup: CDR1 SGDLS, CDR2 YYNGEE. Here the CDR3 reads CASSPIGQLNTEAFF. In nucleotides, the CDR3 is TGTGCCAGCAGCCCCATCGGACAGCTGAACACTGAAGCTTTCTTT.

The genes are TRBV7-5 and TRBJ1-3. TRBV7-5 is labeled a pseudogene. The CDR3 is 17 amino acids. CDR3 nucleotides: TGTGTCAGAAGCTCCTCCCAGCGGAGCCGCTCTGGAAACACCATATATTTT. It is translated as CVRSSSQRSRSGNTIYF.

This clone was detected only once. This chain's CDR3 is CASSFDGVVNTQYF. The CDR3 region has the DNA TGTGCCAGCAGCTTCGACGGAGTAGTGAATACGCAGTATTTT. The genes are TRBV7-9 and TRBJ2-3, with D unclear. The CDR3 sequence is 14 residues long. Germline CDR1 SEHNR, CDR2 FQNEAQ (reference sequence). V was cut by 3 bases and J by 7 bases, with 14 bases left in between. Using reference TRBV7-9 and TRBJ2-3 for the parts outside the CDR3, the full variable domain is DTGVSQNPRHKITKRGQNVTFRCDPISEHNRLYWYRQTLGQGPEFLTYFQNEAQLEKSRLLSDRFSAERPKGSFSTLEIQRTEQGDSAMYLCASSFDGVVNTQYFGPGTRLTVL.

The chain is built from TRBV7-2 and TRBJ2-1, with D possibly matching TRBD2 (6 bases). The CDR3 contains 14 residues. Germline V gene lookup returns CDR1 SGHTA and CDR2 FQGNSA. Trimming stripped 0 bases from V and 4 bases from J, with 7 bases between. As DNA, the CDR3 is TGTGCCAGCAGCTTAGCGGGGGGTTACAATGAGCAGTTCTTC. As protein: CASSLAGGYNEQFF.

There are a few counts of this clone. The chain uses TRBV7-6 and TRBJ1-1; D call uncertain. Germline V gene data show CDR1 as SGHVS and CDR2 as FNYEAQ. The CDR3 is 14 amino acids. Trimming left V 5 bases short and J 1 base short, with 11 bases between. The CDR3 loop is CASSLIRENTEAFF. CDR3 nucleotide sequence: TGTGCCAGCAGCCTTATCCGGGAGAACACTGAAGCTTTCTTT.

The rearrangement links TRBV5-1 to TRBJ2-2, with TRBD1 matching over 10 bases. V lost 4 bases and J lost 3; bases outside the gene matches: 3. The CDR3 extends over 15 amino acids. Germline V gene lookup returns CDR1 SGHRS and CDR2 YFSETQ. In nucleotides, the CDR3 is TGCGCCAGCAGCGGCGGACAGGGGGACACCGGGGAGCTGTTTTTT. Protein: CASSGGQGDTGELFF.

This clone appeared a single time. Here the CDR3 reads CASSSPTDSALYSNQPQHF. CDR3 nucleotides: TGTGCCAGCAGTTCCCCGACGGACTCGGCCCTCTATAGCAATCAGCCCCAGCATTTT. This rearrangement joins TRBV28 to TRBJ1-5; D uncertain. Trimming took 4 bases from V and 0 from J, leaving 22 bases between them. Germline V gene sequence: CDR1 MDHEN, CDR2 SYDVKM. The CDR3 is 19 amino acids.

This rearrangement joins TRBV7-7 to TRBJ2-1, with a weak D call TRBD1 (6 bases). Trimming took 3 bases from V and 12 from J, leaving 21 bases between them. The CDR3 is 15 residues long. Germline V CDR1 and CDR2: SSHAT, FNYEAQ (reference sequence). The CDR3 sequence: CASSFSAGTRERQFF. CDR3 DNA sequence: TGTGCCAGCAGCTTTTCGGCCGGGACAAGGGAACGGCAGTTCTTC. Full variable domain (remainder filled in from reference TRBV7-7 and TRBJ2-1): GAGVSQSPRYKVTKRGQDVTLRCDPISSHATLYWYQQALGQGPEFLTYFNYEAQPDKSGLPSDRFSAERPEGSISTLTIQRTEQRDSAMYRCASSFSAGTRERQFFGPGTRLTVL.

Concerning this clone: This same CDR3 is encoded by further DNA sequences in the sample. The chain uses TRBV9 and TRBJ1-3; TRBD1 might be the D (5 bases). Germline V lookup: CDR1 SGDLS, CDR2 YYNGEE. V dropped 0 bases and J dropped 4 bases, with 8 bases sitting between them. The CDR3 length is 14 residues. The CDR3 spells CASSVEGSGNTIYF. The CDR3 DNA is TGTGCCAGCAGCGTAGAGGGGTCCGGAAACACCATATATTTT.

V gene TRBV4-1 combines with J gene TRBJ1-5, with D possibly matching TRBD1 (5 bases). Trimming shortened V by 0 bases and J by 9 bases, and 12 bases separated the two germline ends. The V gene's germline CDR1 is MGHRA and CDR2 YSYEKL. The CDR3 runs 14 residues. The CDR3 here is CASSQDEGARPQHF. CDR3 sequence (DNA): TGCGCCAGCAGCCAAGATGAAGGGGCGCGGCCCCAGCATTTT.

The table lists this clone with a few counts. This rearrangement joins TRBV6-6 to TRBJ2-2, with D possibly being TRBD2 (6 bases). CDR3 length equals 15 residues. Germline V gene lookup returns CDR1 MNHNY and CDR2 SVGAGI (reference sequence). V lost 6 bases and J 3 bases, leaving 14 bases between the germline ends. CDR3 nucleotide sequence: TGTGCCAGCAGCGGGCAGGGCGGGGACACCGGGGAGCTGTTTTTT. Its protein product is CASSGQGGDTGELFF.

The chain links TRBV6-5 to TRBJ2-3; D is unresolved. V shed 7 bases and J shed 5 bases, with 13 bases lying between them. Germline V gives CDR1 MNHEY, CDR2 SVGAGI. CDR3 size: 13 residues. CDR3 amino acids: CASTRDLEDTQYF. The CDR3 DNA is TGTGCCAGCACTAGAGACCTGGAAGATACGCAGTATTTT.

This clone was picked up many times. The rearrangement uses TRBV12-3 or TRBV12-4 and TRBJ2-1; D not resolved. The CDR3 consists of 12 residues. V was trimmed by 5 bases and J by 12 bases, leaving 14 bases between them. The CDR3 spells CASSTASAAQFF. The CDR3 DNA reads TGTGCCAGCAGTACCGCGAGCGCGGCGCAGTTCTTC.

This rearrangement joins TRBV5-1 to TRBJ2-7; D gene unclear. This CDR3 has 15 residues. The V end lost 4 bases, the J end lost 3 bases, and 17 bases lay between the germline ends. Germline CDR1 and CDR2: SGHRS and YFSETQ. The CDR3 bases are TGCGCCAGCAGCCCCGCGCCCTCGTCCGGCTACGAGCAGTACGTC. This sequence encodes CASSPAPSSGYEQYV.

The chain is built from TRBV15 and TRBJ2-3, with 9 positions matching TRBD2. This CDR3 is 17 amino acids long. Germline loops: CDR1 LNHNV, CDR2 YYDKDF (reference sequence). V was clipped by 1 base and J by 5 bases; unmatched bases: 10. CDR3 region: CATSRGGAGGSIDTQYF. The CDR3, as DNA: TGTGCCACCAGCAGAGGTGGCGCGGGGGGGTCTATAGATACGCAGTATTTT.

The chain is built from TRBV9 and TRBJ2-2; TRBD1 aligns across 8 bases. Trimming took 1 base from V and 4 from J; bases not matched to a gene: 6. The CDR3 consists of 16 residues. The germline V gene has CDR1 SGDLS and CDR2 YYNGEE. CDR3 sequence: CASSVMTGAFTGELFF. CDR3 nucleotide sequence: TGTGCCAGCAGCGTAATGACAGGGGCGTTCACCGGGGAGCTGTTTTTT.

The V call is TRBV11-2, the J call TRBJ2-5; D unclear. In germline, CDR1 is SGHAT, CDR2 FQNNGV. V lost 2 bases to trimming and J lost 4 bases, with 11 bases between them. The CDR3 is 14 residues long. CDR3 amino acids: CASSLRYFGETQYF. CDR3 bases: TGTGCCAGCAGCTTAAGATATTTCGGAGAGACCCAGTACTTC.

A single count supports this clone. This chain links TRBV4-2 with TRBJ1-6; possibly TRBD1 for D (6 bases). V gave up 0 bases and J gave up 9 bases, with 15 bases separating them. This CDR3 is built from 16 residues. Germline CDR1 and CDR2: LGHNA and YNFKEQ. Here the CDR3 reads CASSQEGGAGISPLHF. CDR3 coding DNA: TGTGCCAGCAGCCAAGAGGGGGGGGCGGGAATTTCACCCCTCCACTTT.

The V call is TRBV7-8, the J call TRBJ2-3, with 9 nucleotides matching TRBD2. V lost 2 bases to trimming and J lost 1 base; unmatched junction nucleotides: 4. Germline CDR1 reads SGHVS; CDR2 reads FQNEAQ. CDR3 length equals 16 residues. The CDR3 sequence is CASSLIASGGTDTQYF. Here the CDR3 DNA reads TGTGCCAGCAGCTTAATTGCTAGCGGGGGCACAGATACGCAGTATTTT.